This T cell receptor (beta chain) derives from a study of blood T cell repertoires in COVID-19. Here immunoSEQ multiplex PCR was the method, and the copy in TCRdb shows in-frame clones only, minus some. The sample has 230,000 or so clones; around 84% are singletons. V trimming: 7 bases; J trimming: 0 bases; junction bases outside the gene matches: 7. The CDR3 covers 15 residues. Germline V gene data show CDR1 as SGHKS and CDR2 as YYEKEE (reference sequence). The TCR was taken from a man in his thirties or forties with active or convalescent COVID-19. This chain uses TRBV5-5 with TRBJ1-3, with 7 bases matching TRBD1. Sequencing was done on a sample of peripheral blood. In DNA, the CDR3 is TGTGCCAGCGGTTCGACAGGGCACTCTGGAAACACCATATATTTT. Encoded protein: CASGSTGHSGNTIYF.